This is a list of T cell receptor beta chains from one sample in a study of Graves' ophthalmopathy and Graves' hyperthyroidism. TCRdb re-derived calls from the multiplex PCR reads in MiXCR, one entry per CDR3 protein. The sample shows about 210,000 distinct CDR3 sequences, 25% to 35% of them seen only once. Material for sequencing was peripheral blood. These TCRs come from a middle-aged man with Graves' ophthalmopathy. Both conserved end residues are part of each CDR3. The order of the fields is D gene, V gene, J gene, clone size, CDR3 DNA, CDR3 protein. The D gene is left open where the match is weak. For some rows the clone size is stated as once, few or many, or as a class when expanded; others skip it.

TRBD1	TRBV7-8	TRBJ1-1	few	TGTGCCAGCAGCTACACAGGGGACACTGAAGCTTTCTTT	CASSYTGDTEAFF
-	TRBV28	TRBJ2-7	few	TGTGCCAGCAGTCTCGACAGGCAATCCTACGAGCAGTACTTC	CASSLDRQSYEQYF
TRBD1	TRBV7-2	TRBJ2-1	many	TGTGCCAGCAGCCCCAGGACAGGCTTTTACAATGAGCAGTTCTTC	CASSPRTGFYNEQFF
-	TRBV6-2/TRBV6-3	TRBJ2-7	many	TGTGCCAGCAGTTACGTGGACAACTACGAGCAGTACTTC	CASSYVDNYEQYF
-	TRBV7-3	TRBJ2-7	many	TGTGCCAGCAGCGCGGCCGGCGGGACCCACTACGAGCAGTACTTC	CASSAAGGTHYEQYF
-	TRBV15	TRBJ2-5	-	TGTGCCACCAGCAGTGGCTCGTACCAAGAGACCCAGTACTTC	CATSSGSYQETQYF
-	TRBV6-1	TRBJ1-1	-	TGTGCCAGCAACGGGGGGGGCGCGAACACTGAAGCTTTCTTT	CASNGGGANTEAFF
-	TRBV12-3/TRBV12-4	TRBJ2-3	many	TGTGCCAGCAGTTTAGCGGGACTTACTGGAGATACGCAGTATTTT	CASSLAGLTGDTQYF
-	TRBV29-1	TRBJ1-3	-	TGCACCGCGACGAGGGGGACAGGAAACACCATATATTTT	CTATRGTGNTIYF
-	TRBV5-6	TRBJ1-2	many	TGTGCCAGCAGCCAACGTAGTCTCGGCGGAGGTGGCTACACCTTC	CASSQRSLGGGGYTF
-	TRBV6-5	TRBJ1-5	many	TGTGCCAGCAAAGAGGAATCTTGGGAAAGCAATCAGCCCCAGCATTTT	CASKEESWESNQPQHF
-	TRBV27	TRBJ2-7	many	TGTGCCAGCAGTCCCGGGGGCGGACCGATACCCTACGAGCAGTACTTC	CASSPGGGPIPYEQYF
-	TRBV5-1	TRBJ2-5	many	TGCGCCAGCAGCTTTAACGGACAGCTCCAAGAGACCCAGTACTTC	CASSFNGQLQETQYF
-	TRBV2	TRBJ1-2	many	TGTGCCAGCAGTGAACGAAACGGGGCGGGGAAATACACCTTC	CASSERNGAGKYTF
-	TRBV7-2	TRBJ1-6	-	TGTGCCAGCAGCAAACAGGGAGGCCTCCACTTT	CASSKQGGLHF
-	TRBV5-6	TRBJ2-2	many	TGTGCCAGCAGCCCGGGCCCCGGGGAGCTGTTTTTT	CASSPGPGELFF
TRBD1	TRBV6-2/TRBV6-3	TRBJ2-7	many	TGTGCCAGCAGTTCTATCGACAGGGGGGACTACGAGCAGTACTTC	CASSSIDRGDYEQYF
-	TRBV6-2/TRBV6-3	TRBJ1-2	-	TGTGCCAGCAGTGGGTGGGGGCCCGGGGCAAACTATGGCTACACCTTC	CASSGWGPGANYGYTF
TRBD1	TRBV28	TRBJ1-2	many	TGTGCCAGCAGTTCGGGACAGGTCTATGGCTACACCTTC	CASSSGQVYGYTF
-	TRBV25-1	TRBJ1-5	many	TGTGCCAGCAGTGTTTTGACCCAGCATTTT	CASSVLTQHF
-	TRBV11-1	TRBJ2-5	-	TGTGCCAGCACTCCCCAGCGGAACCAAGAGACCCAGTACTTC	CASTPQRNQETQYF
-	TRBV29-1	TRBJ1-2	-	TGCAGCGTTGGAAGGGACGGCTATGGCTACACCTTC	CSVGRDGYGYTF
-	TRBV27	TRBJ2-7	many	TGTGCCAGCAGTCCCCGGGAGAAAGCGACCTACGAGCAGTACTTC	CASSPREKATYEQYF
TRBD1	TRBV12-3/TRBV12-4	TRBJ2-7	-	TGTGCCAGCACCCCGGGACAGGGGACCTACGAGCAGTACTTC	CASTPGQGTYEQYF
TRBD1	TRBV12-3/TRBV12-4	TRBJ2-2	-	TGTGCCAGCAAAACACAGGGGGCCAACACCGGGGAGCTGTTTTTT	CASKTQGANTGELFF
TRBD2	TRBV7-6	TRBJ2-5	-	TGTGCCAGCAGCTCTGGACTAGCGTCACGGGAGACCCAGTACTTC	CASSSGLASRETQYF
-	TRBV24-1	TRBJ2-7	many	TGTGCCACCAGTGGCCCTGGACCCCCCTACGAGCAGTACTTC	CATSGPGPPYEQYF
-	TRBV28	TRBJ1-1	-	TGTGCCAGCAGCCCAGCGTGGGGGTTGGGAACTGAAGCTTTCTTT	CASSPAWGLGTEAFF
TRBD1	TRBV6-2/TRBV6-3	TRBJ1-1	many	TGTGCCAGCAGTTACGACAGGGGGTACACTGAAGCTTTCTTT	CASSYDRGYTEAFF
-	TRBV5-6	TRBJ2-5	many	TGTGCCAGCAGCTTCCGTCGACTTGGGGGAGAGACCCAGTACTTC	CASSFRRLGGETQYF
-	TRBV6-1	TRBJ2-2	-	TGTGCCATTCAGGGCCCGAACACCGGGGAGCTGTTTTTT	CAIQGPNTGELFF
-	TRBV12-3/TRBV12-4	TRBJ2-5	-	TGTGCCAGCAGTTTAGACGGGATAAAGACCCAGTACTTC	CASSLDGIKTQYF
-	TRBV12-3/TRBV12-4	TRBJ2-7	many	TGTGCCAGCAGTTTGGCGCTTGATAACGAGCAGTACTTC	CASSLALDNEQYF
-	TRBV6-1	TRBJ2-5	-	TGTGCCAGCAGACACCGGGACGGCAGGGAGACCCAGTACTTC	CASRHRDGRETQYF
-	TRBV11-3	TRBJ1-5	many	TGTGCCAGCAGCTTAGATCAGGTGTCGCCCCAGCATTTT	CASSLDQVSPQHF
-	TRBV6-1	TRBJ1-1	-	TGTGCCAGCAGTGGAGACAACCACCCAACTGAAGCTTTCTTT	CASSGDNHPTEAFF
TRBD2	TRBV5-6	TRBJ2-7	many	TGTGCCAGCAGCCACACTCGACTAGCGGTCTACGAGCAGTACTTC	CASSHTRLAVYEQYF
-	TRBV30	TRBJ1-5	-	TGTGCCTGGAGTGTGGAGGGTAGCAATCAGCCCCAGCATTTT	CAWSVEGSNQPQHF
-	TRBV6-2/TRBV6-3	TRBJ2-5	-	TGTGCCAGCAGTTACAGGGGACGAGAGACCCAGTACTTC	CASSYRGRETQYF
TRBD2	TRBV12-3/TRBV12-4	TRBJ2-7	-	TGTGCCAGCAGTTTATTAGCTAGCGGGGCCTACGAGCAGTACTTC	CASSLLASGAYEQYF
-	TRBV15	TRBJ1-5	many	TGTGCCACCAGGTCCGTCGGGAGGGGGCAGCCCCAGCATTTT	CATRSVGRGQPQHF
-	TRBV30	TRBJ2-7	many	TGTGCCTGGAGTGTTCAGGGTCAGGGGGAGCAGTACTTC	CAWSVQGQGEQYF
-	TRBV12-3/TRBV12-4	TRBJ2-7	many	TGTGCCAGCAGTTTGTACGAGCAGTACTTC	CASSLYEQYF
TRBD1	TRBV28	TRBJ2-5	many	TGTGCCAGCAGTTTCCTAGGGACAGGGGAAAAAGAGACCCAGTACTTC	CASSFLGTGEKETQYF
-	TRBV12-3/TRBV12-4	TRBJ1-2	-	TGTGCCAGCAGCCTGGATATTGGTGGTGACTATGGCTACACCTTC	CASSLDIGGDYGYTF